Following are 32 T cell receptor beta chains from one sample sequenced in a study of CD8+CD57+ T cells in acquired aplastic anemia (dated by TCRdb to about 2018). TCRdb shows the sequencer as Illumina HiSeq 2000. Profiling of TCR beta VDJ combinations and CDR3 sequences used genomic DNA as the template. Using fastp trimming at Q25 and MiXCR clonotype assembly, TCRdb reanalyzed the public sequencing data and kept in-frame beta chains. When rows share a CDR3 protein, they turn into one entry using the most common DNA and genes. The sample has around 430,000 distinct CDR3 sequences on record, approximately 33% of them singletons. The ten largest clonotypes hold less than 1% of the sample. The patients picked for sequencing were ones in whom flow cytometry had shown an expansion of CD8+CD57+ cells. Sequencing used sorted CD4+, CD8+, or CD8+CD57+ T cells (not recorded which) from PBMCs. The receptors originated from a human donor with aplastic anemia.

The genes are TRBV5-4 and TRBJ1-5; D perhaps matches TRBD1 (5 bases). This CDR3 has 17 residues. The V end lost 2 bases, the J end lost 0 bases, and 15 bases lay between the germline ends. Germline V gene lookup returns CDR1 SGHNT and CDR2 YYREEE (reference sequence). CDR3 coding DNA: TGTGCCAGCAGCTTCCGCAGGGACCTTTATAGCAATCAGCCCCAGCATTTT. Amino acids: CASSFRRDLYSNQPQHF.

This clonotype was picked up a small number of times. CDR3: CASSPPGPHRNYGYTF. The CDR3 nucleotides read TGTGCCAGCAGTCCCCCCGGACCGCATCGGAACTATGGCTACACCTTC. The chain employs TRBV27 and TRBJ1-2; D is ambiguous. Germline CDR1 reads MNHEY; CDR2 reads SMNVEV (reference sequence). With 5 bases removed from V and 2 bases from J, the gap between germline ends came to 18 bases. CDR3 size: 16 residues.

With regard to this clonotype: Relative to the germline gene, one junction end is altered; a read error may explain this. The V and J genes are TRBV10-3 and TRBJ2-7; 9 bases are a match to TRBD1. Germline V gives CDR1 ENHRY, CDR2 SYGVKD. The CDR3 totals 9 residues. CDR3 sequence (DNA): TGTGCATCCATCGTGGGACAGGGCTTC. The encoded protein is CASIVGQGF.

This sequence joins TRBV29-1 and TRBJ2-7; 7 bases are shared with TRBD2. With V trimmed by 5 bases and J by 1 base, 2 bases remained unmatched. Germline V gene lookup returns CDR1 SQVTM and CDR2 ANQGSEA. The CDR3 extends over 12 amino acids. CDR3 loop: CSVWGGSYEQYF. CDR3 nucleotide sequence: TGCAGCGTTTGGGGGGGGTCCTACGAGCAGTACTTC.

Many counts were recorded for this clonotype. J is TRBJ2-7 and V is TRBV2, with 8 bases identical to TRBD1. The CDR3 consists of 14 residues. Per germline, CDR1 SNHLY and CDR2 FYNNEI. The V and J ends lost 5 bases and 3 bases, in that order; junction bases with no gene match: 6. In DNA form, the CDR3 reads TGTGCCAGCAGTACGACAGGGGTGGGCTACGAGCAGTACTTC. Protein product: CASSTTGVGYEQYF.

This clonotype was counted ten times or more. J is TRBJ2-7 and V is TRBV10-3; 11 bases are a match to TRBD2. This CDR3 has 18 residues. The germline CDR1 and CDR2 sequences are ENHRY and SYGVKD. V gave up 0 bases and J gave up 4 bases; unmatched junction bases: 11. The CDR3 DNA is TGTGCCATCAGTGAGTCGAGTCGCCTAGCGGGGGGTACATACGAGCAGTACTTC. This codes for CAISESSRLAGGTYEQYF.

The chain links TRBV7-8 to TRBJ1-6; no clear D. CDR3 length: 16 residues. The germline V and J ends were trimmed by 2 bases and 5 bases, with 13 bases remaining between them. CDR1 and CDR2 (germline): SGHVS, FQNEAQ. The CDR3 DNA is TGTGCCAGCAGCTTATTAAGGGCTAGGGATAATTCACCCCTCCACTTT. Translating it yields CASSLLRARDNSPLHF.

This sequence joins TRBV20-1 and TRBJ2-3, with 8 bases matching TRBD2. Germline V CDR1 and CDR2: DFQATT, SNEGSKA (reference sequence). The CDR3 extends over 13 amino acids. After removal of 3 bases from V and 9 bases from J, the junction contained 8 bases not matched to a gene. As DNA, the CDR3 is TGCAGTGCTAGGACCGGGAGGGGGGGGACGCAGTATTTT. Its translation: CSARTGRGGTQYF.

This clonotype was counted only a few times. V usage is TRBV6-1 and J usage is TRBJ1-1; 10 bases match TRBD1. The trim removed 6 bases at V and 3 bases at J, leaving 7 bases unmatched. Germline-derived CDR1 and CDR2 are MNHNS and SASEGT. This CDR3 contains 15 residues. The CDR3 spells CASRMDRGRDTEAFF. Here the CDR3 DNA reads TGTGCCAGCAGGATGGACAGGGGGAGGGACACTGAAGCTTTCTTT.

The gene calls are TRBV9 and TRBJ2-1; 9 bases agree with TRBD1. The CDR3 consists of 17 residues. With V trimmed by 4 bases and J by 2 bases, 10 bases remained unmatched. The V gene's germline CDR1 is SGDLS and CDR2 YYNGEE. The chain's CDR3 is CASSSFSRDRAYNEQFF. CDR3 coding DNA: TGTGCCAGCAGCTCCTTTTCCCGGGACAGGGCCTACAATGAGCAGTTCTTC.

CDR3 in DNA: TGTGCCAGCAGATCCGGGACAAACAATCAGCCCCAGCATTTT. Its protein product is CASRSGTNNQPQHF. The rearrangement joins TRBV27 to TRBJ1-5; a possible D gene is TRBD1 (6 bases). Trimming left V 6 bases short and J 3 bases short, with 12 bases between. The V gene's germline CDR1 is MNHEY and CDR2 SMNVEV (reference sequence). The CDR3 covers 14 residues.

This clonotype was counted ten times or more. The rearrangement uses TRBV5-1 and TRBJ2-7, with a tentative D call TRBD1 (5 bases). Germline V lookup: CDR1 SGHRS, CDR2 YFSETQ. CDR3 length: 15 amino acids. The V end lost 4 bases, the J end lost 6 bases, and 20 bases lay between the germline ends. Here the CDR3 reads CASSLGDSAVAEQYF. DNA of the CDR3: TGCGCCAGCAGCCTCGGCGACAGTGCGGTAGCCGAGCAGTACTTC.

The chain joins TRBV20-1 to TRBJ1-6; D is perhaps TRBD1 (6 bases). V was pared by 0 bases and J by 8 bases, with 20 bases between. Germline lookup yields CDR1 DFQATT and CDR2 SNEGSKA (reference sequence). The CDR3 loop spans 17 amino acids. CDR3 protein: CSARDLGSRDNYSPLHF. The CDR3 DNA sequence: TGCAGTGCTAGAGACCTAGGGTCCCGGGACAACTATTCACCCCTCCACTTT.

This sequence joins TRBV4-2 and TRBJ1-4, with 10 bases fitting TRBD1. The V gene end was trimmed by 6 bases and the J gene end by 8 bases; junction bases not matched to a gene: 15. Germline CDR1 LGHNA, CDR2 YNFKEQ. This CDR3 has 17 amino acids. CDR3 sequence: CASSSTGGATVGEKLFF. DNA for the CDR3: TGTGCCAGCAGTTCGACAGGGGGCGCGACGGTCGGGGAAAAACTGTTTTTT.

The rearrangement links TRBV19 to TRBJ1-5; D is undetermined. CDR1 LNHDA and CDR2 SQIVND come from the germline V gene (reference sequence). V was cut by 5 bases and J by 1 base, with 6 bases left in between. The CDR3 has 13 residues. The CDR3 coding sequence is TGTGCCAGTAGTTGGGCAAGCAATCAGCCCCAGCATTTT. Its translation is CASSWASNQPQHF.

Many counts were recorded for this clonotype. The chain carries TRBV7-2 and TRBJ1-2, with 7 bases identical to TRBD1. After removal of 0 bases from V and 8 bases from J, the junction contained 0 bases not matched to a gene. The CDR3 runs 12 residues. CDR1 is SGHTA, CDR2 FQGNSA, per germline. The CDR3 sequence: CASSLAGQGYTF. The DNA for the CDR3 is TGTGCCAGCAGCTTAGCGGGACAGGGCTACACCTTC.

This clonotype turned up a few times. The V gene is TRBV19, the J gene TRBJ2-7; 10 positions agree with TRBD1. The CDR3 extends over 16 amino acids. Losses at the gene ends were 1 base for V and 2 bases for J; bases not matched to a gene: 5. In germline, CDR1 is LNHDA, CDR2 SQIVND (reference sequence). Here the CDR3 DNA reads TGTGCCAGTAGTATAGTGGGACAGGGGACCCCCTACGAGCAGTACTTC. It translates to CASSIVGQGTPYEQYF. Filled out from reference TRBV19 and TRBJ2-7, the complete variable domain reads DGGITQSPKYLFRKEGQNVTLSCEQNLNHDAMYWYRQDPGQGLRLIYYSQIVNDFQKGDIAEGYSVSREKKESFPLTVTSAQKNPTAFYLCASSIVGQGTPYEQYFGPGTRLTVT.

In this sample, this clonotype turned up many times. J is TRBJ2-2 and V is TRBV25-1, with TRBD2 identical over 7 bases. CDR1 is MGHDK, CDR2 SYGVNS, per germline. Trimming cost V 6 bases and J 8 bases; bases outside gene matches: 3. CDR3 length equals 12 residues. Here the CDR3 DNA reads TGTGCCAGCAGGGCACTAGCGGGGGAGCTGTTTTTT. Translated: CASRALAGELFF.

There are many counts of this clonotype. V usage is TRBV2 and J usage is TRBJ2-3, with TRBD2 as a possible D gene (5 bases). The CDR3 runs to 14 residues. V was shortened by 6 bases and J by 0 bases, with 10 bases between the two germline ends. The germline V gene encodes CDR1 SNHLY and CDR2 FYNNEI. The CDR3, as DNA: TGTGCCAGCAGGTCTAGCAGAAGCACAGATACGCAGTATTTT. Amino acids: CASRSSRSTDTQYF.

This clonotype was seen a handful of times. The V and J genes are TRBV11-2 and TRBJ2-7; TRBD2 matches 9 bases. Trimming removed 2 bases from V and 5 bases from J; junction bases left unmatched: 19. The CDR3 runs to 19 residues. Germline loops: CDR1 SGHAT, CDR2 FQNNGV. CDR3 in DNA: TGTGCCAGCAGCTTATTTGGGGGTCTATGGCGGGAGGGCCGCGACGAGCAGTACTTC. Translation gives CASSLFGGLWREGRDEQYF. Drawing the rest from reference TRBV11-2 and TRBJ2-7, the complete variable domain is EAGVAQSPRYKIIEKRQSVAFWCNPISGHATLYWYQQILGQGPKLLIQFQNNGVVDDSQLPKDRFSAERLKGVDSTLKIQPAKLEDSAVYLCASSLFGGLWREGRDEQYFGPGTRLTVT.

This chain uses TRBV28 with TRBJ2-7; TRBD2 matches 8 bases. Per the germline V gene, CDR1 is MDHEN and CDR2 is SYDVKM. This CDR3 comprises 16 residues. Trimming at V came to 8 bases and at J to 4 bases, leaving 16 bases not matched to a gene. The CDR3 coding sequence is TGTGCCAGCCGTCCATTCCGTGCGGGGGGACGGTACGAGCAGTACTTC. Protein product: CASRPFRAGGRYEQYF.

A remark on this clonotype: One end of the junction fails to match germline, which may point to a read error. The V call is TRBV7-3, the J call TRBJ2-2, with 7 positions matching TRBD1. There are 14 residues in the CDR3. Germline CDR1 is SGHTA and CDR2 is FQGTGA. The CDR3 DNA follows: TGTGCCAGCAGCCTAACAGGGGACACCGGGGAGCTGTTTTTT. Translated, it gives CASSLTGDTGELFF.

This clonotype was seen ten or more times. The chain employs TRBV24-1 and TRBJ2-5, with TRBD2 matching 16 bases. Looked up from germline, CDR1 is KGHDR and CDR2 is SFDVKD. The CDR3 is made up of 18 amino acids. V dropped 2 bases and J dropped 4; count of bases not matched to a gene: 6. CDR3 nucleotide sequence: TGTGCCACCAGTGATTCGGGACTAGCGGGAGGGTTTGGAGAGACCCAGTACTTC. It encodes CATSDSGLAGGFGETQYF.

This chain uses TRBV6-1 with TRBJ1-3; tentative D call: TRBD1 (5 bases). V was trimmed by 2 bases and J by 3 bases, leaving 14 bases between them. The germline CDR1 and CDR2 sequences are MNHNS and SASEGT. This CDR3 spans 16 amino acids. The CDR3 DNA sequence: TGTGCCAGCAGTGAAATCAGGGAGAATAGTGGAAACACCATATATTTT. Translated: CASSEIRENSGNTIYF.

This clonotype has more than one count but fewer than ten. The V and J genes are TRBV20-1 and TRBJ1-1; D not resolved. Germline V lookup: CDR1 DFQATT, CDR2 SNEGSKA (reference sequence). Between the trimmed V and J ends, which lost 3 bases and 9 bases, there was a span of 14 bases. The CDR3 consists of 12 residues. CDR3 region: CSARDPGTKAFF. CDR3 nucleotides: TGCAGTGCTAGGGATCCGGGTACCAAAGCTTTCTTT.

This clonotype was observed at least ten times. The V gene is TRBV14, the J gene TRBJ2-7; no firm D call. V was cut by 0 bases and J by 3 bases, with 6 bases left in between. CDR3 length: 13 residues. Germline V CDR1 and CDR2: SGHDN, FVKESK. CDR3 region: CASSQEGYYEQYF. The CDR3 nucleotides read TGTGCCAGCAGCCAAGAGGGGTACTACGAGCAGTACTTC.

This clonotype was recorded at least ten times. The chain couples TRBV20-1 to TRBJ1-1, with D possibly being TRBD1 (5 bases). V was pared by 0 bases and J by 4 bases, with 9 bases between. There are 13 residues in the CDR3. Germline CDR1 reads DFQATT; CDR2 reads SNEGSKA (reference sequence). The CDR3 loop reads CSARDHRSTEAFF. CDR3 in DNA: TGCAGTGCTAGAGACCACAGGAGCACTGAAGCTTTCTTT.

This clonotype was observed a handful of times. The gene calls are TRBV12-3 or TRBV12-4 and TRBJ1-1, with D maybe TRBD1 (5 bases). This CDR3 comprises 13 residues. The V and J ends lost 5 bases and 5 bases respectively, with 12 bases between them. The CDR3 region is CASSISRVTEAFF. In nucleotides, the CDR3 is TGTGCCAGCAGTATCAGCAGGGTGACTGAAGCTTTCTTT.

The chain has TRBV7-2 and TRBJ1-3, with D unresolved. V was shortened by 1 base and J by 7 bases, with 8 bases between the two germline ends. Germline CDR1 SGHTA, CDR2 FQGNSA. The CDR3 is made up of 13 amino acids. The CDR3 sequence is CASSLGSVNTIYF. The CDR3 region has the DNA TGTGCCAGCAGCTTAGGCTCGGTGAACACCATATATTTT.

Only a few counts were recorded for this clonotype. The V gene is TRBV12-3 or TRBV12-4, the J gene TRBJ2-1; no clear D gene. The V and J ends lost 8 bases and 2 bases respectively, with 16 bases between them. This CDR3 has 15 residues. CDR3 protein: CASGHEQRAYNEQFF. The CDR3 DNA reads TGTGCCAGCGGTCATGAGCAGCGAGCCTACAATGAGCAGTTCTTC.

This clonotype appeared many times. The chain employs TRBV29-1 and TRBJ2-3, with D perhaps matching TRBD2 (6 bases). The CDR3 has 12 residues. Germline lookup yields CDR1 SQVTM and CDR2 ANQGSEA. V lost 1 base and J lost 5, with 7 bases in between. The CDR3 DNA reads TGCAGCGTTGAAGGGGGGGAAGATACGCAGTATTTT. Translating gives CSVEGGEDTQYF.

A remark on this clonotype: Since a much larger clone is just one base distant, this may be a read error. The gene calls are TRBV7-2 and TRBJ1-2; D is perhaps TRBD1 (5 bases). Trimming cost V 5 bases and J 9 bases, with 19 bases left between them. CDR1 is SGHTA, CDR2 FQGNSA, per germline. There are 14 residues in the CDR3. CDR3 residues: CASSQQVGGYSYTF. The CDR3 bases are TGTGCCAGCAGCCAACAGGTGGGGGGTTATAGCTACACCTTC. Together with reference TRBV7-2 and TRBJ1-2, the CDR3 gives the full variable domain: GAGVSQSPSNKVTEKGKDVELRCDPISGHTALYWYRQSLGQGLEFLIYFQGNSAPDKSGLPSDRFSAERTGGSVSTLTIQRTQQEDSAVYLCASSQQVGGYSYTFGSGTRLTVV.